This T cell receptor beta chain originates from a study of T cell changes during pregnancy in multiple sclerosis. Profiling relied on immunoSEQ multiplex PCR, and the TCRdb table lists in-frame clones only, not all of them. The sample has about 57,000 clones, just over 90% seen once. Germline V gene data show CDR1 as MNHEY and CDR2 as SMNVEV (reference sequence). With V trimmed by 7 bases and J by 0 bases, 9 bases remained unmatched. The CDR3 loop spans 16 amino acids. The sequences come from CD4+ T cells from peripheral blood mononuclear cells, collected in the second trimester of pregnancy. This TCR was sampled from a female donor with multiple sclerosis, enrolled in a pregnancy study. This chain joins TRBV27 and TRBJ1-3; 7 positions agree with TRBD1. The CDR3 DNA sequence: TGTGCCAGCATGCCCTGGACAGGAGACTCTGGAAACACCATATATTTT. Amino acid sequence: CASMPWTGDSGNTIYF.